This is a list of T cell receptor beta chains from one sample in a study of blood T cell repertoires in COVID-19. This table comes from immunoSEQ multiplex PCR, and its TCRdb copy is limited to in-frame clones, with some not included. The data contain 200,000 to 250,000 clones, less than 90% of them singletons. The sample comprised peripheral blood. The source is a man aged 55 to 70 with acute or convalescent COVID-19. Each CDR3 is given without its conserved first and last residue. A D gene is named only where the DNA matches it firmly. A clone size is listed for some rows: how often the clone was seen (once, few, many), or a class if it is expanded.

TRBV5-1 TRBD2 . ASSEGTSGSMF
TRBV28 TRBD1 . ASRRQGNTIY
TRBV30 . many AWSYDSSYEQY
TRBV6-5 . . AAIESGSLDEQF
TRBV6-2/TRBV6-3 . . ASSYNIKPHEKLF
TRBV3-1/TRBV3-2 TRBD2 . ASSQGLAGGTDTQY
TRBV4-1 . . ASSPAKGGHSSYEQY
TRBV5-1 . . ASSIQGSGNTIY
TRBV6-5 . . ASKTQGLDEKLF
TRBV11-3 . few ASSLDPGGPQH